Each of the 14 T cell receptor beta chains below was sequenced from the same sample in a study of T-cell memory formation after mild COVID-19. One entry per CDR3 protein, called by TCRdb with MiXCR from the 5' RACE reads. The sample shows 350,000 to 400,000 distinct CDR3 sequences, approximately 14% of them seen only once. The sequenced sample consisted of PBMCs or a T cell subset sorted from them (not recorded which). These receptors were collected from a man younger than 30 who had mild COVID-19 (a few samples of this study predate the infection). Cell type and time point are not known.

The rearrangement joins TRBV7-2 to TRBJ1-2; D is uncertain. The CDR3 length is 15 residues. With 2 bases removed from V and 3 bases from J, the gap between germline ends came to 13 bases. Germline CDR1 reads SGHTA; CDR2 reads FQGNSA. The CDR3: CASSLSGGLDYGYTF. The CDR3 DNA reads TGTGCCAGCAGCTTAAGTGGCGGTCTTGACTATGGCTACACCTTC.

In its sample, this clonotype was seen a few times. The chain links TRBV29-1 to TRBJ2-3, with a possible D match to TRBD2 (5 bases). V lost 6 bases, J lost 2 bases, and 12 bases lay in between. The length of the CDR3 is 13 residues. The germline gives CDR1 SQVTM, CDR2 ANQGSEA. The CDR3 nucleotides are TGCAGCGTCAGGACTGGAGACACAGATACGCAGTATTTT. It translates to CSVRTGDTDTQYF.

This clonotype came up a few times. This chain joins TRBV12-3 or TRBV12-4 and TRBJ2-2; 7 bases agree with TRBD1. This CDR3 region has 13 residues. The trim removed 4 bases at V and 6 bases at J, leaving 2 bases unmatched. The CDR3 is CASSSTGSGELFF. The CDR3 DNA is TGTGCCAGCAGTTCGACAGGGTCCGGGGAGCTGTTTTTT.

The chain has TRBV6-2 or TRBV6-3 and TRBJ2-1; D unresolved. The CDR3 spans 12 residues. Trimming left V 5 bases short and J 8 bases short, with 10 bases between. Germline loops: CDR1 MNHEY, CDR2 SVGEGT. CDR3 region: CASSRARDEQFF. The CDR3 nucleotides are TGTGCCAGCAGTCGAGCTAGGGATGAGCAGTTCTTC.

The chain combines TRBV6-6 with TRBJ2-1; the D is unclear. V was cut by 2 bases and J by 0 bases, with 11 bases left in between. From germline, CDR1 is MNHNY and CDR2 SVGAGI (reference sequence). The CDR3 spans 16 residues. The CDR3 DNA reads TGTGCCAGCAGTTACCGCCCATCCGACTCCTACAATGAGCAGTTCTTC. Its translation is CASSYRPSDSYNEQFF.

This clonotype was detected a few times. The chain carries TRBV2 and TRBJ2-7; 7 bases match TRBD2. Germline V gene data show CDR1 as SNHLY and CDR2 as FYNNEI. V gave up 4 bases and J gave up 3 bases; unmatched junction bases: 12. CDR3 length: 16 amino acids. CDR3 protein: CASSGEGRGPYYEQYV. In DNA, the CDR3 is TGTGCCAGCAGTGGCGAAGGGAGGGGCCCCTACTACGAGCAGTACGTC.

Here the CDR3 reads CASRYGTGGDQPQHF. CDR3 DNA sequence: TGCGCCAGCAGGTACGGGACAGGGGGCGATCAGCCCCAGCATTTT. The chain uses TRBV5-1 and TRBJ1-5; TRBD1 matches at 12 bases. Per the germline V gene, CDR1 is SGHRS and CDR2 is YFSETQ. Losses at the gene ends were 5 bases for V and 5 bases for J; bases not matched to a gene: 5. This CDR3 has 15 residues.

This clonotype has a count of ten or more. The chain is built from TRBV4-3 and TRBJ2-1; D may be TRBD1 or TRBD2 (5 bases each). The CDR3 has 15 residues. V lost 0 bases, J lost 7 bases, and 13 bases lay in between. The germline CDR1 and CDR2 sequences are LGHNA and YSLEER. The CDR3 sequence is CASSQDWTPGNEQFF. The DNA for the CDR3 is TGCGCCAGCAGCCAAGATTGGACACCGGGGAATGAGCAGTTCTTC.

V is TRBV7-9 and J is TRBJ1-1; D is perhaps TRBD1 (6 bases). The CDR3 consists of 18 residues. The V end was cut by 4 bases, the J end by 1 base, with 22 bases between. Germline CDR1 and CDR2: SEHNR and FQNEAQ (reference sequence). The CDR3 region is CASSSYRGAMDRNTEAFF. The CDR3 DNA follows: TGTGCCAGCAGCTCGTACCGGGGAGCTATGGACAGGAACACTGAAGCTTTCTTT.

There are a few counts of this clonotype. This rearrangement joins TRBV6-6 to TRBJ1-3; 9 bases align to TRBD1. The V segment lost 1 base and the J segment 6 bases; nucleotides outside the gene matches: 7. There are 16 residues in the CDR3. The germline V gene encodes CDR1 MNHNY and CDR2 SVGAGI (reference sequence). CDR3 residues: CASSYLGRDRVNTIYF. CDR3 bases: TGTGCCAGCAGTTACTTGGGCCGGGACAGGGTAAACACCATATATTTT.

The table lists this clonotype with a few counts. J is TRBJ1-1 and V is TRBV29-1; maybe TRBD1 (6 bases). This CDR3 is built from 12 residues. V was trimmed by 7 bases and J by 6 bases, leaving 15 bases between them. Per the germline V gene, CDR1 is SQVTM and CDR2 is ANQGSEA. CDR3 bases: TGCAGCGCAGAACAGGGTAGGGCTGAAGCTTTCTTT. This translates into CSAEQGRAEAFF. Using reference TRBV29-1 and TRBJ1-1 for the parts outside the CDR3, the full variable domain is SAVISQKPSRDICQRGTSLTIQCQVDSQVTMMFWYRQQPGQSLTLIATANQGSEATYESGFVIDKFPISRPNLTFSTLTVSNMSPEDSSIYLCSAEQGRAEAFFGQGTRLTVV.

This clonotype was picked up a small number of times. This chain connects TRBV12-3 or TRBV12-4 to TRBJ2-2; TRBD2 might be the D (5 bases). Trimming removed 1 base at V and 5 bases at J, with 14 bases between. This CDR3 has 16 amino acids. The chain's CDR3 is CASSLGGISRTGELFF. The CDR3 DNA reads TGTGCCAGCAGTTTAGGAGGGATCAGCAGGACCGGGGAGCTGTTTTTT.

The gene calls are TRBV12-3 or TRBV12-4 and TRBJ2-6, with 10 bases aligning to TRBD1. With 4 bases clipped from V and 4 bases from J, the junction kept 4 bases outside the gene matches. This CDR3 contains 16 residues. Here the CDR3 reads CASSSGQGSGANVLTF. In DNA, the CDR3 is TGTGCCAGCAGTTCGGGACAGGGGTCCGGGGCCAACGTCCTGACTTTC.

This clonotype has just a few counts. The chain is built from TRBV7-3 and TRBJ2-2, with D hard to call. Germline CDR1 is SGHTA and CDR2 is FQGTGA. The CDR3 contains 16 residues. V was shortened by 2 bases and J by 0 bases, with 10 bases between the two germline ends. CDR3 sequence reads: CASSLGMLTNTGELFF. Written as DNA, the CDR3 is TGTGCCAGCAGCTTAGGAATGCTTACGAACACCGGGGAGCTGTTTTTT. The whole variable domain, filled in from reference TRBV7-3 and TRBJ2-2, reads GAGVSQTPSNKVTEKGKYVELRCDPISGHTALYWYRQSLGQGPEFLIYFQGTGAADDSGLPNDRFFAVRPEGSVSTLKIQRTERGDSAVYLCASSLGMLTNTGELFFGEGSRLTVL.